This TCR beta chain was identified in a study of early T cells in non-severe SARS-CoV-2 infection. Across the study: Bulk RNA taken from unsorted whole blood was sequenced, leaving chains unpaired. Study results and limitations: The VDJdb matching leaned toward anti-spike CD8 responses and overlooked private and CD4 specificities.

This clonotype was seen ten or more times. What it binds is unknown. Each cDNA molecule carried a unique molecular identifier. MiXCR was run by TCRdb on the 5' RACE reads, yielding one entry per CDR3 protein. The sample lists around 19,000 distinct CDR3 sequences; approximately 4.8% were seen once. The CDR3 has 14 residues. J lost 9 bases, V lost 3 bases, and 11 bases had no gene match. The V gene's germline CDR1 is DFQATT and CDR2 SNEGSKA (reference sequence). This TCR derives from an adult who was a healthcare worker with PCR-confirmed SARS-CoV-2 infection or an uninfected control (not recorded which). The gene calls are TRBV20-1 and TRBJ2-1, with TRBD1 identical over 7 bases. Input material: whole blood. The CDR3 nucleotides read TGCAGTGCTAGTCCCGCAGGGGGTGTAGGTGAGCAGTTCTTC. It translates to CSASPAGGVGEQFF.